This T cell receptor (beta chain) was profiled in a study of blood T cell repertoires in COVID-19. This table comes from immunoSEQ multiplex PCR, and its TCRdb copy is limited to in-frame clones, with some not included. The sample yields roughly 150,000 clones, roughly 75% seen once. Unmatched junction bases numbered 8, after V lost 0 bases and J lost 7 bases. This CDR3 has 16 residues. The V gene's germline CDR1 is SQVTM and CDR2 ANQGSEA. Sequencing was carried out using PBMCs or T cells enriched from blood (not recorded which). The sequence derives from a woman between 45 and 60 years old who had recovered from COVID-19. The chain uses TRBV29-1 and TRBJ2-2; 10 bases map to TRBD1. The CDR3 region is CSVEDQTGGIDGELFF. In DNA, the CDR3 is TGCAGCGTTGAAGATCAGACAGGGGGCATTGACGGGGAGCTGTTTTTT.